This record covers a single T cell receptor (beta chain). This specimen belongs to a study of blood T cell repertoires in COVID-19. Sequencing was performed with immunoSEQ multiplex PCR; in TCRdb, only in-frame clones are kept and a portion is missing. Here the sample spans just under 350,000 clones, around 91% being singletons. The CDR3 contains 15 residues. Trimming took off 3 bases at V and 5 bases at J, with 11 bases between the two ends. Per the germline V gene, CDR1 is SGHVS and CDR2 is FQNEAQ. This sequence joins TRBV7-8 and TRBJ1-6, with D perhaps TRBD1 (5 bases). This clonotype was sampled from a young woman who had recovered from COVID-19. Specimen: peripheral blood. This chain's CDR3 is CASSLPWGDNSPLHF. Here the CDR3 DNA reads TGTGCCAGCAGCTTGCCGTGGGGGGATAATTCACCCCTCCACTTT.